What follows are 27 T cell receptor beta chains derived from one specimen sequenced in a study of siplizumab effects on memory and regulatory T cells. Generated by immunoSEQ multiplex PCR, the TCRdb table keeps only in-frame clones and is missing some. The sample comprises over 80,000 clones, around 94% of which are singletons, and roughly 1.3% rests with the top ten. The sequenced sample was non-Treg CD4+ T cells sorted from blood. The origin of the receptors is a human donor in good health.

The chain links TRBV29-1 to TRBJ2-2, with 7 bases identical to TRBD2. The CDR3 has 14 residues. The V gene's germline CDR1 is SQVTM and CDR2 ANQGSEA. Trimming at V came to 4 bases and at J to 4 bases, leaving 6 bases not matched to a gene. CDR3 in DNA: TGCAGCGTTGCCTTCCGCGGGGGCACCGGGGAGCTGTTTTTT. Protein: CSVAFRGGTGELFF.

The V gene is TRBV25-1, the J gene TRBJ2-1; D is ambiguous. CDR1 is MGHDK, CDR2 SYGVNS, per germline. Trimming shortened V by 5 bases and J by 1 base, and 9 bases separated the two germline ends. CDR3 size: 14 residues. CDR3 residues: CASSFFESYNEQFF. Written as DNA, the CDR3 is TGTGCCAGCAGTTTTTTCGAGTCCTACAATGAGCAGTTCTTC.

This chain joins TRBV6-5 and TRBJ2-7, with D tentatively TRBD2 (6 bases). This CDR3 has 16 residues. Germline V gene lookup returns CDR1 MNHEY and CDR2 SVGAGI. V gave up 0 bases and J gave up 4 bases, with 16 bases separating them. Here the CDR3 reads CASSYSTIGGTYEQYF. CDR3 in DNA: TGTGCCAGCAGTTACTCGACAATTGGGGGGACTTACGAGCAGTACTTC.

This chain links TRBV5-1 with TRBJ1-2; 7 nucleotides agree with TRBD1. V lost 4 bases and J lost 6; bases outside the gene matches: 6. There are 13 residues in the CDR3. Germline V gene data show CDR1 as SGHRS and CDR2 as YFSETQ. CDR3 DNA: TGCGCCAGCAGCGACAACAGGGGAGATGGCTACACCTTC. Translation: CASSDNRGDGYTF.

The chain uses TRBV6-6 and TRBJ2-3, with 15 bases matching TRBD2. The V segment lost 11 bases and the J segment 5 bases; nucleotides outside the gene matches: 8. The CDR3 sequence is 15 residues long. In germline, CDR1 is MNHNY, CDR2 SVGAGI (reference sequence). The CDR3 sequence is CASRTSGRGGDTQYF. The CDR3, as DNA: TGTGCCTCTCGGACTAGCGGGAGGGGTGGAGATACGCAGTATTTT.

This clone appeared a single time. J is TRBJ2-7 and V is TRBV28, with D tentatively TRBD2 (5 bases). The CDR3 covers 15 residues. Trimming removed 5 bases at V and 7 bases at J, with 21 bases between. Germline assignment: CDR1 MDHEN and CDR2 SYDVKM. CDR3 amino acids: CASSPHPAASGEQYF. Here the CDR3 DNA reads TGTGCCAGCAGTCCCCACCCAGCGGCGTCTGGTGAGCAGTACTTC. Full variable domain (remainder filled in from reference TRBV28 and TRBJ2-7): DVKVTQSSRYLVKRTGEKVFLECVQDMDHENMFWYRQDPGLGLRLIYFSYDVKMKEKGDIPEGYSVSREKKERFSLILESASTNQTSMYLCASSPHPAASGEQYFGPGTRLTVT.

The chain recombines TRBV6-5 with TRBJ1-5, with TRBD1 as a possible D gene (6 bases). The germline CDR1 and CDR2 sequences are MNHEY and SVGAGI. The CDR3 is 16 amino acids. V gave up 2 bases and J gave up 7 bases, with 18 bases separating them. CDR3 in DNA: TGTGCCAGCAGTTACGGAGACAGGAGGTTGGGACAGCCCCAGCATTTT. This codes for CASSYGDRRLGQPQHF.

V gene TRBV25-1 combines with J gene TRBJ1-1; TRBD1 might be the D (6 bases). The CDR3 has 16 amino acids. With 2 bases removed from V and 6 bases from J, the gap between germline ends came to 19 bases. CDR1 MGHDK and CDR2 SYGVNS come from the germline V gene. DNA of the CDR3: TGTGCCAGCAGTGAAAGTTCTGGGGGCCCCCGGGCTGAAGCTTTCTTT. Its protein product is CASSESSGGPRAEAFF.

The rearrangement joins TRBV29-1 to TRBJ1-2; D uncertain. V was pared by 4 bases and J by 12 bases, with 12 bases between. This CDR3 spans 10 amino acids. The germline V gene has CDR1 SQVTM and CDR2 ANQGSEA. DNA for the CDR3: TGCAGCGTTGCCCACGGCCTACACACCTTC. Translating gives CSVAHGLHTF.

This chain links TRBV6-1 with TRBJ2-7; TRBD1 matches at 7 bases. CDR3 length: 18 amino acids. V was pared by 1 base and J by 2 bases, with 14 bases of the junction left unmatched. In germline, CDR1 is MNHNS, CDR2 SASEGT. CDR3 loop: CASSEVLFSAGTAYEQYF. The CDR3 nucleotides are TGTGCCAGCAGTGAAGTTCTTTTCAGCGCCGGGACAGCCTACGAGCAGTACTTC.

In regard to this clone: This specimen includes other DNA sequences encoding the same CDR3. The chain joins TRBV4-1 to TRBJ2-6, with D unclear. V was clipped by 3 bases and J by 1 base, with 13 bases between them. Germline CDR1 and CDR2: MGHRA and YSYEKL. CDR3 size: 17 residues. The CDR3 region has the DNA TGCGCCAGCAGCCAGGATTACGGAGCATCTGGGGCCAACGTCCTGACTTTC. Amino acids: CASSQDYGASGANVLTF.

To note about this clone: The junction does not match germline at one end; this may be a read error. The chain uses TRBV27 and TRBJ2-6; TRBD2 aligns across 7 bases. CDR1 and CDR2 (germline): MNHEY, SMNVEV (reference sequence). This CDR3 is 16 amino acids long. The CDR3 region is CARSWGRGRGANVLTF. For the CDR3, the DNA is TGTGCCCGCAGTTGGGGGAGGGGACGGGGGGCCAACGTCCTGACTTTC.

The V gene is TRBV27, the J gene TRBJ2-1; D gene uncertain. Deletions cut 6 bases from V and 3 bases from J, with 18 bases between. CDR3 size: 16 residues. Germline V gene data show CDR1 as MNHEY and CDR2 as SMNVEV (reference sequence). The CDR3 sequence: CASRPISRLFYNEQFF. The CDR3 DNA reads TGTGCCAGCAGACCTATTTCGCGTCTATTCTACAATGAGCAGTTCTTC.

This chain links TRBV19 with TRBJ2-3; no clear D. With 3 bases removed from V and 0 bases from J, the gap between germline ends came to 13 bases. CDR3 length equals 16 residues. In germline, CDR1 is LNHDA, CDR2 SQIVND (reference sequence). CDR3 residues: CASSILTSTSTDTQYF. CDR3 DNA: TGTGCCAGTAGTATCCTGACAAGCACCAGCACAGATACGCAGTATTTT.

This clone occurred once. This sequence joins TRBV6-6 and TRBJ2-5; a possible D gene is TRBD1 (6 bases). Trimming took off 6 bases at V and 7 bases at J, with 9 bases between the two ends. Germline lookup yields CDR1 MNHNY and CDR2 SVGAGI (reference sequence). The CDR3 consists of 11 residues. CDR3 in amino acids: CASREGGTQYF. The CDR3 DNA reads as TGTGCCAGCAGGGAAGGGGGGACCCAGTACTTC.

The chain links TRBV28 to TRBJ1-5, with D maybe TRBD1 (5 bases). Trimming removed 2 bases at V and 6 bases at J, with 5 bases between. This CDR3 has 12 amino acids. Germline CDR1 is MDHEN and CDR2 is SYDVKM. In DNA form, the CDR3 reads TGTGCCAGCAGTTTAGGGGGTCAGCCCCAGCATTTT. Protein product: CASSLGGQPQHF.

This clone was seen only once. The chain employs TRBV28 and TRBJ2-1; 11 nucleotides line up with TRBD2. This CDR3 has 17 amino acids. Germline loops: CDR1 MDHEN, CDR2 SYDVKM. Germline trimming cut 3 bases from V and 5 bases from J; bases unmatched to any gene: 9. The CDR3 reads CASSFQRGTSGNNEQFF. CDR3 sequence (DNA): TGTGCCAGCAGTTTCCAACGAGGGACTAGCGGAAACAATGAGCAGTTCTTC.

The CDR3 bases are TGTGCCGGACAGACGAACACAAACTATGGCTACACCTTC. The encoded protein is CAGQTNTNYGYTF. The rearrangement links TRBV5-4 to TRBJ1-2; the D gene is possibly TRBD1 (6 bases). V was trimmed by 10 bases and J by 2 bases, leaving 15 bases between them. The CDR3 extends over 13 amino acids. The V gene's germline CDR1 is SGHNT and CDR2 YYREEE (reference sequence). Using reference TRBV5-4 and TRBJ1-2 for the parts outside the CDR3, the full variable domain is ETGVTQSPTHLIKTRGQQVTLRCSSQSGHNTVSWYQQALGQGPQFIFQYYREEENGRGNFPPRFSGLQFPNYSSELNVNALELDDSALYLCAGQTNTNYGYTFGSGTRLTVV.

This clone has more than one count but fewer than ten. The gene calls are TRBV11-2 and TRBJ2-2; 11 bases line up with TRBD1. The CDR3 is made up of 15 amino acids. V lost 5 bases to trimming and J lost 4 bases; unmatched junction nucleotides: 3. The germline V gene has CDR1 SGHAT and CDR2 FQNNGV. The CDR3 spells CASSRDRGGTGELFF. The CDR3 nucleotides are TGTGCCAGCAGCAGGGACAGGGGGGGCACCGGGGAGCTGTTTTTT.

The genes are TRBV2 and TRBJ2-6, with no clear D. The ends were cut back, 6 bases at V and 3 bases at J, with 6 bases in the middle. CDR3 length equals 13 residues. Germline V gene lookup returns CDR1 SNHLY and CDR2 FYNNEI. CDR3 sequence reads: CASRTSGANVLTF. CDR3 bases: TGTGCCAGCAGAACAAGTGGGGCCAACGTCCTGACTTTC.

This clone has just one count. The chain is built from TRBV7-3 and TRBJ1-2, with D possibly TRBD1 on 5 matching bases. CDR1 SGHTA and CDR2 FQGTGA come from the germline V gene. V lost 1 base to trimming and J lost 6 bases, with 12 bases between them. This CDR3 contains 14 residues. The CDR3 region is CASSLMGQADGYTF. The CDR3 coding sequence is TGTGCCAGCAGCTTAATGGGGCAGGCAGATGGCTACACCTTC.

This rearrangement joins TRBV29-1 to TRBJ2-7; D is uncertain. The CDR3 runs to 14 residues. Germline V gives CDR1 SQVTM, CDR2 ANQGSEA. With 4 bases removed from V and 0 bases from J, the gap between germline ends came to 13 bases. The CDR3 DNA reads TGCAGCGTTGGTTGGCAGGTAAACTCCTACGAGCAGTACTTC. Translated: CSVGWQVNSYEQYF.

In its sample, this clone was seen a few times. The chain couples TRBV7-2 to TRBJ1-2, with TRBD1 identical over 8 bases. The CDR3 totals 14 residues. Germline loops: CDR1 SGHTA, CDR2 FQGNSA. The V gene end was trimmed by 4 bases and the J gene end by 7 bases; junction bases not matched to a gene: 8. CDR3 nucleotides: TGTGCCAGCAGCTACCCGAGACAGGGGTTTGGCTACACCTTC. Residues: CASSYPRQGFGYTF.

The chain joins TRBV7-8 to TRBJ2-5; TRBD1 matches 8 bases. Germline V CDR1 and CDR2: SGHVS, FQNEAQ. The V segment lost 5 bases and the J segment 4 bases; nucleotides outside the gene matches: 12. This CDR3 is 16 amino acids long. CDR3 bases: TGTGCCAGCAGCCCTCCCCCAGGGGGCGGAGGAGAGACCCAGTACTTC. Residues: CASSPPPGGGGETQYF.

This chain connects TRBV10-2 to TRBJ2-3; 9 positions agree with TRBD2. Losses at the gene ends were 4 bases for V and 4 bases for J; bases not matched to a gene: 6. The CDR3 is made up of 15 amino acids. The germline V gene encodes CDR1 WSHSY and CDR2 SAAADI. DNA for the CDR3: TGCGCCAGCAGTGGGGTAGCGGGAGAGGCAGATACGCAGTATTTT. This translates into CASSGVAGEADTQYF.

This rearrangement joins TRBV7-8 to TRBJ2-5; possibly TRBD1 or TRBD2 for D (6 bases each). With the DNA end fitting TRBJ2-7 better, the J assignment may be wrong. Germline CDR1 is SGHVS and CDR2 is FQNEAQ. This CDR3 is built from 17 residues. The CDR3 reads CASSLRQVEGSSYEQYF. CDR3 DNA sequence: TGTGCCAGCAGCTTACGACAGGTGGAGGGTAGCTCCTACGAGCAGTACTTC.

This chain uses TRBV27 with TRBJ1-1, with D perhaps matching TRBD1 (6 bases). Germline CDR1 MNHEY, CDR2 SMNVEV (reference sequence). There are 15 residues in the CDR3. The germline V and J ends were trimmed by 1 base and 5 bases, with 14 bases remaining between them. CDR3 in amino acids: CASSLLGGPLTEAFF. The DNA of the CDR3 is TGTGCCAGCAGTTTATTGGGGGGCCCCCTTACTGAAGCTTTCTTT.